A single sample is the source of the 3 T cell receptor beta chains below, sequenced in a study of early T cells in non-severe SARS-CoV-2 infection. From the 5' RACE reads, TCRdb called clonotypes with MiXCR, one entry per CDR3 protein. The sample lists 24,000 or so distinct CDR3 sequences, 4% to 4.5% occurring once. Sequencing used whole blood. These receptors came from an adult who was a healthcare worker with PCR-confirmed SARS-CoV-2 infection or an uninfected control (not recorded which).

In this sample, this clonotype turned up many times. The V and J genes are TRBV28 and TRBJ2-7, with 11 nucleotides matching TRBD1. CDR3 length: 12 residues. V dropped 10 bases and J dropped 3; count of bases not matched to a gene: 2. In germline, CDR1 is MDHEN, CDR2 SYDVKM. The DNA of the CDR3 is TGTGCCACGGGGACAGGGGGCTACGAGCAGTACTTC. Protein: CATGTGGYEQYF.

The chain uses TRBV7-9 and TRBJ2-7, with 7 bases lining up with TRBD2. Per germline, CDR1 SEHNR and CDR2 FQNEAQ (reference sequence). With V trimmed by 3 bases and J by 4 bases, 6 bases remained unmatched. There are 14 residues in the CDR3. The CDR3 loop reads CASSLTAGEYEQYF. The DNA for the CDR3 is TGTGCCAGCAGCTTGACGGCGGGAGAGTACGAGCAGTACTTC.

This clonotype has ten or more counts. The chain combines TRBV4-1 with TRBJ1-1; D possibly corresponds to TRBD1 (6 bases). The ends were cut back, 1 base at V and 11 bases at J, with 20 bases in the middle. CDR1 is MGHRA and CDR2 is YSYEKL in the germline V gene. This CDR3 comprises 15 residues. CDR3 protein: CASSQAPETGLDAFF. In nucleotides, the CDR3 is TGCGCCAGCAGCCAAGCCCCTGAGACAGGACTTGACGCTTTCTTT.